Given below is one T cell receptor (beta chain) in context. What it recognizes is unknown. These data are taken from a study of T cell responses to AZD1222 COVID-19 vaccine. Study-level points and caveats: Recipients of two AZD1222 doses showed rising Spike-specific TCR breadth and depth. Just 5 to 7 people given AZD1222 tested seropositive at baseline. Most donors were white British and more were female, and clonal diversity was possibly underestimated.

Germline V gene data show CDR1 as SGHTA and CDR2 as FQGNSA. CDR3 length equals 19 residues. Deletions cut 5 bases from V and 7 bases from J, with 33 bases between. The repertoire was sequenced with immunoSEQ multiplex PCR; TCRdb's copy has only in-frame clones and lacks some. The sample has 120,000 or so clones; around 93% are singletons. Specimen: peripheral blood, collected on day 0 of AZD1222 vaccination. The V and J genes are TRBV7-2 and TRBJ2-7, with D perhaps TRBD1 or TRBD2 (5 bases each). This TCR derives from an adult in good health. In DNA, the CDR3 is TGTGCCAGCAGCCCTAAACTGGGACCCGGGGACCTACGATGGAGGGAGCAGTACTTC. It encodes CASSPKLGPGDLRWREQYF.